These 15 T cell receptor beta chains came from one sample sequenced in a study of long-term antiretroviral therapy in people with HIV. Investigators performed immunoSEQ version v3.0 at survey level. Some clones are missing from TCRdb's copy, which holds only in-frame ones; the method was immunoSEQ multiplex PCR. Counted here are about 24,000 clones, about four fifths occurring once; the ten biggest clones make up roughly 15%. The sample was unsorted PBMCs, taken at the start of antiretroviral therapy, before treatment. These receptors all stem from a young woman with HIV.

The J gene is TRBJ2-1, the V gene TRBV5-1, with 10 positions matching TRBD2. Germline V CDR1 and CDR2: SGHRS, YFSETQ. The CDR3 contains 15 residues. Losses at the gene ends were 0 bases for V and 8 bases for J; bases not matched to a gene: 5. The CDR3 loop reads CASSLVLAGDHEQFF. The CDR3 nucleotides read TGCGCCAGCAGCTTGGTTCTAGCGGGAGACCATGAGCAGTTCTTC.

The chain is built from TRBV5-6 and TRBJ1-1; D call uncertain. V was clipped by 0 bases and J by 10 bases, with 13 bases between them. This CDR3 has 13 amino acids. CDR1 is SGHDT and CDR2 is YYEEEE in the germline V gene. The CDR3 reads CASSLEQTSIAFF. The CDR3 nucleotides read TGTGCCAGCAGCTTGGAGCAGACCTCGATAGCTTTCTTT.

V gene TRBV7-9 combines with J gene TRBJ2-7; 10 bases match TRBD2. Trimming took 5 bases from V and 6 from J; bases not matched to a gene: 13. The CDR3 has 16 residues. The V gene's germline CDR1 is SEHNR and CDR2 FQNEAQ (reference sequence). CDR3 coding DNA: TGTGCCAGCAGCCCGTATCGAGGGACTAGCGAATCCGAGCAGTACTTC. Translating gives CASSPYRGTSESEQYF. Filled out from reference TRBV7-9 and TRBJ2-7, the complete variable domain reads DTGVSQNPRHKITKRGQNVTFRCDPISEHNRLYWYRQTLGQGPEFLTYFQNEAQLEKSRLLSDRFSAERPKGSFSTLEIQRTEQGDSAMYLCASSPYRGTSESEQYFGPGTRLTVT.

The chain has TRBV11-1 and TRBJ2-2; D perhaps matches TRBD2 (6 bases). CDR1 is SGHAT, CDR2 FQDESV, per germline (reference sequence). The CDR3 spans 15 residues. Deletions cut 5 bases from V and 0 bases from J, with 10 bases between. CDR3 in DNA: TGTGCCAGCAGCCACCGGGGGACGAACACCGGGGAGCTGTTTTTT. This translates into CASSHRGTNTGELFF. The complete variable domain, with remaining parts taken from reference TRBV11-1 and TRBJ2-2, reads EAEVAQSPRYKITEKSQAVAFWCDPISGHATLYWYRQILGQGPELLVQFQDESVVDDSQLPKDRFSAERLKGVDSTLKIQPAELGDSAMYLCASSHRGTNTGELFFGEGSRLTVL.

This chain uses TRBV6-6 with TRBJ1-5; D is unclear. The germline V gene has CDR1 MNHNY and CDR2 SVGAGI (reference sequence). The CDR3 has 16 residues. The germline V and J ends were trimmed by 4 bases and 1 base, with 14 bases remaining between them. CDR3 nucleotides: TGTGCCAGCAGTTCCTTGGAAGGGAACAGCAATCAGCCCCAGCATTTT. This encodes CASSSLEGNSNQPQHF.

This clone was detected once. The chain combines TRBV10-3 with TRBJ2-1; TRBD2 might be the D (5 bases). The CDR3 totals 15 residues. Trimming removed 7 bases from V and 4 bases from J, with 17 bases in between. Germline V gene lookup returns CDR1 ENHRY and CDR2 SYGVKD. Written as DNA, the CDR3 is TGTGCCATCAAGCGGACGGCGGAAGAATACAATGAGCAGTTCTTC. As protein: CAIKRTAEEYNEQFF.

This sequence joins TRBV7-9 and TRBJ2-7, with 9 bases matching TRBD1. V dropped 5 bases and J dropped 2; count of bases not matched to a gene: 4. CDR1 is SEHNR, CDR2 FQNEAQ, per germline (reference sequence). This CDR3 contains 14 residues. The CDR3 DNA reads TGTGCCAGCAGCGGACAGGGGATGGCCTACGAGCAGTACTTC. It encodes CASSGQGMAYEQYF. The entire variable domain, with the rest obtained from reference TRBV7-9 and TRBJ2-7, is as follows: DTGVSQNPRHKITKRGQNVTFRCDPISEHNRLYWYRQTLGQGPEFLTYFQNEAQLEKSRLLSDRFSAERPKGSFSTLEIQRTEQGDSAMYLCASSGQGMAYEQYFGPGTRLTVT.

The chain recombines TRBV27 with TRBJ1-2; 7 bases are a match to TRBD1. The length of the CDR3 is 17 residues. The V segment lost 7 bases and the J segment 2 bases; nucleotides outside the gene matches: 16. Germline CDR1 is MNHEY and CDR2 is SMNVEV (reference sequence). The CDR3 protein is CASTLMSSPRGNYGYTF. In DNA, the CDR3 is TGTGCCAGCACGCTAATGTCATCCCCCAGGGGGAACTATGGCTACACCTTC.

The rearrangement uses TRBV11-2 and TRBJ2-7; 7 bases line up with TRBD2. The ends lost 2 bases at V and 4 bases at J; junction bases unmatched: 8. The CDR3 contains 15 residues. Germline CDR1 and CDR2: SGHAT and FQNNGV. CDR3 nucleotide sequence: TGTGCCAGCAGCTTACTGCTAAGGGGAGGGTACGAGCAGTACTTC. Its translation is CASSLLLRGGYEQYF.

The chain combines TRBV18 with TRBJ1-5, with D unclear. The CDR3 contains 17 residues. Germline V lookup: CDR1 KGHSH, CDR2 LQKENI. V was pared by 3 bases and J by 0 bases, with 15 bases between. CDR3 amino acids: CASSPNPPVLSNQPQHF. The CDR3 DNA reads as TGTGCCAGCTCACCTAATCCGCCAGTCCTTAGCAATCAGCCCCAGCATTTT.

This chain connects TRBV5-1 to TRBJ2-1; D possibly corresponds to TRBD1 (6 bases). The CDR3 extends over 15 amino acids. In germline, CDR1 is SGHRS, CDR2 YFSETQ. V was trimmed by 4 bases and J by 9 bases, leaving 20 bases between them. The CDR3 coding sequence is TGCGCCAGCAGCGACCTCGGACAGCCCAGCGGTGAGCAGTTCTTC. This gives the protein CASSDLGQPSGEQFF.

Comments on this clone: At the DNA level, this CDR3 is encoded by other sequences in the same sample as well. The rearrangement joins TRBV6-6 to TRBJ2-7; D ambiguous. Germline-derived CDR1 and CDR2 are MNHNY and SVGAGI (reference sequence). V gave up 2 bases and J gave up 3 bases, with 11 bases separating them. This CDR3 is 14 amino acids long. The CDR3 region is CASSYSLGLYEQYF. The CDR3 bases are TGTGCCAGCAGTTACAGTCTGGGCCTCTACGAGCAGTACTTC.

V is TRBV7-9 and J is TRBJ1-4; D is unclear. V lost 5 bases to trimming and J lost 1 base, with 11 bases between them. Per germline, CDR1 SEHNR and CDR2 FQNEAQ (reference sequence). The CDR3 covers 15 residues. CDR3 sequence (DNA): TGTGCCAGCAGCCCGGACCGAAGAACTAATGAAAAACTGTTTTTT. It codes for CASSPDRRTNEKLFF. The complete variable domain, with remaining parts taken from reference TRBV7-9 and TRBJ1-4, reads DTGVSQNPRHKITKRGQNVTFRCDPISEHNRLYWYRQTLGQGPEFLTYFQNEAQLEKSRLLSDRFSAERPKGSFSTLEIQRTEQGDSAMYLCASSPDRRTNEKLFFGSGTQLSVL.

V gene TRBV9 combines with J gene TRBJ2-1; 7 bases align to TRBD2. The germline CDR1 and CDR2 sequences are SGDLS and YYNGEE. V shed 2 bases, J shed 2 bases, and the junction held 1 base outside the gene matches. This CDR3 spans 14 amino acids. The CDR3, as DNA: TGTGCCAGCAGCGTTGCGGGAGCCTACAATGAGCAGTTCTTC. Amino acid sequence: CASSVAGAYNEQFF.

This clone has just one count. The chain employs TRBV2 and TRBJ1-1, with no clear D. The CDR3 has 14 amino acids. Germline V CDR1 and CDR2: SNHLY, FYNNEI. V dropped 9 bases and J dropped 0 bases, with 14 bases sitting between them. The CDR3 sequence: CASSSPPMNTEAFF. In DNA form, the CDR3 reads TGTGCCAGTTCGTCGCCTCCTATGAACACTGAAGCTTTCTTT.